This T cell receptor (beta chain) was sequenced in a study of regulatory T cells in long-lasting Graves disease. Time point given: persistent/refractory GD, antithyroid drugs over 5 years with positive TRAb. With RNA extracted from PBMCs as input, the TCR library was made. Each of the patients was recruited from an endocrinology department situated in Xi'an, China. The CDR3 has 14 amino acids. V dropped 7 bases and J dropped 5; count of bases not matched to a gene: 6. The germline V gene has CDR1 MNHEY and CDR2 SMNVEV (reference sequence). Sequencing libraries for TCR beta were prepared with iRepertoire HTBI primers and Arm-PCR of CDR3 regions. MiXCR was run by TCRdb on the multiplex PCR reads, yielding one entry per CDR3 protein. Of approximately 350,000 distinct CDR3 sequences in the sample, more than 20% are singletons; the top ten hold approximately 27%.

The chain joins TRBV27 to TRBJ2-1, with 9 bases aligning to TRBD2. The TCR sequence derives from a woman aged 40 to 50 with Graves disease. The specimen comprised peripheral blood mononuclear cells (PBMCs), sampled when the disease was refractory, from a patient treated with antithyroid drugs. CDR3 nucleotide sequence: TGTGCCAGCACCCTAGCGGGAAAGGACAATGAGCAGTTCTTC. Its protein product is CASTLAGKDNEQFF.